Presented here are 32 T cell receptor beta chains from one specimen sequenced in a study of type 1 regulatory T cells. MiXCR, applied by TCRdb to the reads, yields one record per CDR3 protein. The sample lists about 68,000 distinct CDR3 sequences; around 57% were seen once. These receptors have no identified antigens. The sample consisted of cultured T cells, either the whole culture or a sorted T cell fraction (not recorded which). Subset indicated: Tr1-enriched cell product generated in vitro against host alloantigens. These receptor sequences come from a human donor in good health.

This chain links TRBV5-6 with TRBJ2-1; 7 nucleotides line up with TRBD2. The trim removed 4 bases at V and 6 bases at J, leaving 10 bases unmatched. CDR3 length equals 15 residues. Germline V gene lookup returns CDR1 SGHDT and CDR2 YYEEEE. The CDR3 DNA is TGTGCCAGCAGCCACACGACCTCGGGGGGCAATGAGCAGTTCTTC. As protein: CASSHTTSGGNEQFF. Filled out from reference TRBV5-6 and TRBJ2-1, the complete variable domain reads DAGVTQSPTHLIKTRGQQVTLRCSPKSGHDTVSWYQQALGQGPQFIFQYYEEEERQRGNFPDRFSGHQFPNYSSELNVNALLLGDSALYLCASSHTTSGGNEQFFGPGTRLTVL.

V usage is TRBV5-1 and J usage is TRBJ2-5, with 10 bases identical to TRBD2. V was clipped by 3 bases and J by 4 bases; unmatched bases: 12. The CDR3 runs to 17 residues. Germline assignment: CDR1 SGHRS and CDR2 YFSETQ. The CDR3 DNA sequence: TGCGCCAGCAGCTCGACCCTAGCGGGAGAGCGGGGAGAGACCCAGTACTTC. Protein: CASSSTLAGERGETQYF.

The V and J genes are TRBV7-3 and TRBJ2-7; D is undetermined. The germline CDR1 and CDR2 sequences are SGHTA and FQGTGA. Deletions cut 0 bases from V and 2 bases from J, with 11 bases between. The CDR3 runs to 15 residues. CDR3 loop: CASSLTNGKTYEQYF. Here the CDR3 DNA reads TGTGCCAGCAGCTTAACGAACGGTAAAACCTACGAGCAGTACTTC. Filled out from reference TRBV7-3 and TRBJ2-7, the complete variable domain reads GAGVSQTPSNKVTEKGKYVELRCDPISGHTALYWYRQSLGQGPEFLIYFQGTGAADDSGLPNDRFFAVRPEGSVSTLKIQRTERGDSAVYLCASSLTNGKTYEQYFGPGTRLTVT.

Worth noting for this clonotype: An end of the junction does not agree with germline; a read error may underlie this. V is TRBV4-1 and J is TRBJ1-5; tentatively, D is TRBD1 (6 bases). From germline, CDR1 is MGHRA and CDR2 YSYEKL. The CDR3 contains 13 residues. The CDR3 reads CANSRAGVQPQHF. DNA of the CDR3: TGCGCCAACAGCCGGGCAGGGGTGCAGCCCCAGCATTTT.

This clonotype was seen a few times. The rearrangement links TRBV20-1 to TRBJ2-7; D is undetermined. Germline-derived CDR1 and CDR2 are DFQATT and SNEGSKA (reference sequence). V dropped 0 bases and J dropped 5 bases, with 17 bases sitting between them. CDR3 length equals 15 residues. This CDR3 reads CSARDRSRFFDEQYF. CDR3 coding DNA: TGCAGTGCTAGAGATCGGTCGCGGTTTTTCGACGAGCAGTACTTC.

The table lists this clonotype with a few counts. The V and J genes are TRBV7-8 and TRBJ2-1, with 14 bases aligning to TRBD2. V was clipped by 5 bases and J by 4 bases; unmatched bases: 16. CDR1 and CDR2 from the germline V gene are SGHVS and FQNEAQ. This CDR3 contains 20 residues. The CDR3 coding sequence is TGTGCCAGCAGCCGAACACGACTAGCGGGAGGGCGTCCTTTTTACAATGAGCAGTTCTTC. It specifies CASSRTRLAGGRPFYNEQFF.

V and J are TRBV7-2 and TRBJ2-5; no firm D call. This CDR3 contains 14 residues. Germline lookup yields CDR1 SGHTA and CDR2 FQGNSA. The ends were cut back, 5 bases at V and 2 bases at J, with 12 bases in the middle. This CDR3 is CASSLSHGQETQYF. CDR3 in DNA: TGTGCCAGCAGCCTAAGTCACGGACAAGAGACCCAGTACTTC.

The rearrangement joins TRBV28 to TRBJ1-2; perhaps TRBD1 as D (6 bases). Trimming stripped 9 bases from V and 5 bases from J, with 13 bases between. Germline values: CDR1 MDHEN, CDR2 SYDVKM. The CDR3 covers 12 residues. This CDR3 is CASTTGNYGYTF. The CDR3 DNA follows: TGTGCCAGTACGACAGGCAATTATGGCTACACCTTC.

The chain employs TRBV14 and TRBJ2-3, with TRBD2 identical over 10 bases. The V gene's germline CDR1 is SGHDN and CDR2 FVKESK. This CDR3 has 19 residues. The trim removed 4 bases at V and 9 bases at J, leaving 22 bases unmatched. The CDR3 reads CASSLLPGPAGGSGETQYF. The CDR3 DNA is TGTGCCAGCAGCCTCCTTCCCGGACCAGCGGGAGGGTCTGGTGAAACGCAGTATTTT.

The chain has TRBV5-1 and TRBJ1-1; TRBD1 agrees at 7 bases. The CDR3 runs to 14 residues. Per germline, CDR1 SGHRS and CDR2 YFSETQ. V lost 0 bases and J lost 4; bases outside the gene matches: 3. DNA of the CDR3: TGCGCCAGCAGCTTGGGACAGGGCGGCACTGAAGCTTTCTTT. Protein product: CASSLGQGGTEAFF.

The chain carries TRBV30 and TRBJ2-5; 8 bases agree with TRBD2. J lost 14 bases, V lost 3 bases, and 14 bases had no gene match. This CDR3 has 13 residues. In germline, CDR1 is GTSNPN, CDR2 SVGIG (reference sequence). The CDR3 loop reads CAWRDTGTSAPYF. CDR3 nucleotide sequence: TGTGCCTGGAGAGATACCGGGACTAGTGCCCCATACTTC. Filled out from reference TRBV30 and TRBJ2-5, the complete variable domain reads SQTIHQWPATLVQPVGSPLSLECTVEGTSNPNLYWYRQAAGRGLQLLFYSVGIGQISSEVPQNLSASRPQDRQFILSSKKLLLSDSGFYLCAWRDTGTSAPYFGPGTRLLVL.

The chain uses TRBV20-1 and TRBJ2-5; D ambiguous. CDR1 and CDR2 from the germline V gene are DFQATT and SNEGSKA (reference sequence). The CDR3 consists of 15 residues. V lost 1 base, J lost 2 bases, and 14 bases lay in between. In nucleotides, the CDR3 is TGCAGTGCTAGAGGGGCCTCGTTAGGACAAGAGACCCAGTACTTC. Translated: CSARGASLGQETQYF.

This clonotype was seen a few times. This sequence joins TRBV18 and TRBJ1-4; D perhaps matches TRBD1 (5 bases). Trimming stripped 4 bases from V and 1 base from J, with 13 bases between. CDR3 size: 16 residues. The germline CDR1 and CDR2 sequences are KGHSH and LQKENI. This chain's CDR3 is CASSRTTAKTNEKLFF. CDR3 nucleotides: TGTGCCAGCTCACGGACGACAGCGAAAACTAATGAAAAACTGTTTTTT.

CDR3 nucleotide sequence: TGCAGTGCTAGTAAAGGGCTAGCGGGGACCCCCTACGAGCAGTACTTC. Translation gives CSASKGLAGTPYEQYF. The genes are TRBV20-1 and TRBJ2-7; 9 bases fit TRBD2. V lost 3 bases to trimming and J lost 2 bases; unmatched junction nucleotides: 11. The CDR3 is made up of 16 amino acids. The germline gives CDR1 DFQATT, CDR2 SNEGSKA (reference sequence).

The chain combines TRBV2 with TRBJ2-4, with a possible D match to TRBD1 (7 bases). Germline CDR1 reads SNHLY; CDR2 reads FYNNEI. V lost 3 bases and J 1 base, leaving 13 bases between the germline ends. This CDR3 has 16 amino acids. CDR3 amino acids: CASSESPGGAKNIQYF. The CDR3 DNA sequence: TGTGCCAGCAGTGAGTCCCCAGGGGGGGCCAAAAACATTCAGTACTTC.

This chain links TRBV20-1 with TRBJ2-1; 7 nucleotides match TRBD1. Unmatched junction bases numbered 18, after V lost 6 bases and J lost 10 bases. Germline V gives CDR1 DFQATT, CDR2 SNEGSKA (reference sequence). The CDR3 totals 15 residues. The CDR3 loop is CSAKTDRVDPKEQFF. The DNA of the CDR3 is TGCAGTGCGAAAACCGACAGGGTTGATCCTAAGGAGCAGTTCTTC.

A few counts support this clonotype. The chain is built from TRBV4-3 and TRBJ2-2; D ambiguous. Germline loops: CDR1 LGHNA, CDR2 YSLEER. The CDR3 runs 14 residues. With 2 bases removed from V and 1 base from J, the gap between germline ends came to 5 bases. Written as DNA, the CDR3 is TGCGCCAGCAGCCAATCCGGGAACACCGGGGAGCTGTTTTTT. It codes for CASSQSGNTGELFF.

A few counts support this clonotype. The chain couples TRBV29-1 to TRBJ1-1; D not resolved. The V gene's germline CDR1 is SQVTM and CDR2 ANQGSEA. The CDR3 has 13 amino acids. V lost 4 bases and J 2 bases, leaving 11 bases between the germline ends. The CDR3 coding sequence is TGCAGCGTTGGGCGCCCCTTAAACACTGAAGCTTTCTTT. Its protein is CSVGRPLNTEAFF. Drawing the rest from reference TRBV29-1 and TRBJ1-1, the complete variable domain is SAVISQKPSRDICQRGTSLTIQCQVDSQVTMMFWYRQQPGQSLTLIATANQGSEATYESGFVIDKFPISRPNLTFSTLTVSNMSPEDSSIYLCSVGRPLNTEAFFGQGTRLTVV.

The CDR3 nucleotides are TGTGCCAGCTCTCACCACCCTCAGGGTTACGAGCAGTACTTC. Translation: CASSHHPQGYEQYF. J is TRBJ2-7 and V is TRBV19; D may be TRBD1 (5 bases). The CDR3 runs 14 residues. Trimming pared 9 bases from V and 4 bases from J, leaving 19 bases between. Germline V lookup: CDR1 LNHDA, CDR2 SQIVND (reference sequence).

This clonotype was found once. The V and J genes are TRBV15 and TRBJ1-3; D ambiguous. CDR1 is LNHNV and CDR2 is YYDKDF in the germline V gene (reference sequence). The ends were cut back, 0 bases at V and 0 bases at J, with 6 bases in the middle. This CDR3 contains 15 residues. CDR3 sequence (DNA): TGTGCCACCAGCAGAGACTCTCCCTCTGGAAACACCATATATTTT. Its protein is CATSRDSPSGNTIYF.

This clonotype was seen only a few times. The chain recombines TRBV12-3 or TRBV12-4 with TRBJ2-7, with D unresolved. This CDR3 spans 15 amino acids. V dropped 2 bases and J dropped 3 bases, with 14 bases sitting between them. Here the CDR3 reads CASSLSRLLGYEQYF. CDR3 DNA sequence: TGTGCCAGCAGTTTAAGTCGCCTGTTGGGCTACGAGCAGTACTTC.

The V and J genes are TRBV7-8 and TRBJ1-1, with TRBD1 matching over 11 bases. V was pared by 5 bases and J by 6 bases, with 11 bases of the junction left unmatched. The CDR3 has 16 amino acids. Per germline, CDR1 SGHVS and CDR2 FQNEAQ. CDR3 protein: CASSPRSAGQGAEAFF. As DNA, the CDR3 is TGTGCCAGCAGCCCGCGGTCCGCGGGACAGGGGGCTGAAGCTTTCTTT.

The CDR3 protein is CASSLWGGASGWRNTQYF. The CDR3 DNA follows: TGTGCCAGCAGTTTATGGGGGGGGGCTAGCGGTTGGAGGAATACGCAGTATTTT. J is TRBJ2-3 and V is TRBV27; D may be TRBD2 (7 bases). The ends were cut back, 1 base at V and 7 bases at J, with 24 bases in the middle. Germline CDR1 MNHEY, CDR2 SMNVEV (reference sequence). There are 18 residues in the CDR3.

The chain is built from TRBV4-3 and TRBJ1-5; D is unresolved. Germline V gene lookup returns CDR1 LGHNA and CDR2 YSLEER. The length of the CDR3 is 13 residues. V dropped 1 base and J dropped 6 bases, with 7 bases sitting between them. CDR3 sequence (DNA): TGCGCCAGCAGCCAAGTGGTAGGTCAGCCCCAGCATTTT. Its translation: CASSQVVGQPQHF.

This chain joins TRBV5-1 and TRBJ2-3; TRBD2 matches at 14 bases. V lost 4 bases and J lost 2; bases outside the gene matches: 6. The CDR3 covers 17 residues. From germline, CDR1 is SGHRS and CDR2 YFSETQ. This chain's CDR3 is CASSPGTSGSVTDTQYF. The CDR3 coding sequence is TGCGCCAGCAGCCCCGGGACTAGCGGGAGTGTCACAGATACGCAGTATTTT.

J is TRBJ2-3 and V is TRBV15; D possibly corresponds to TRBD2 (6 bases). Germline V CDR1 and CDR2: LNHNV, YYDKDF (reference sequence). Trimming took 2 bases from V and 5 from J, leaving 14 bases between them. The CDR3 sequence is 15 residues long. The CDR3 loop reads CATSRSGTWGDTQYF. DNA for the CDR3: TGTGCCACCAGCAGATCCGGGACTTGGGGAGATACGCAGTATTTT.

The sample holds a few counts of this clonotype. The V gene is TRBV18, the J gene TRBJ2-2; D remains ambiguous. Trimming pared 5 bases from V and 0 bases from J, leaving 7 bases between. Germline V CDR1 and CDR2: KGHSH, LQKENI. The CDR3 has 14 amino acids. The chain's CDR3 is CASSEAANTGELFF. In DNA form, the CDR3 reads TGTGCCAGCTCAGAGGCGGCGAACACCGGGGAGCTGTTTTTT.

The chain is built from TRBV15 and TRBJ2-1; D is unclear. The V end lost 0 bases, the J end lost 6 bases, and 6 bases lay between the germline ends. Germline V lookup: CDR1 LNHNV, CDR2 YYDKDF (reference sequence). The CDR3 covers 13 residues. The CDR3 nucleotides read TGTGCCACCAGCAGAGATCTGGGCAATGAGCAGTTCTTC. This sequence encodes CATSRDLGNEQFF. Complete variable domain (other parts from reference TRBV15 and TRBJ2-1): DAMVIQNPRYQVTQFGKPVTLSCSQTLNHNVMYWYQQKSSQAPKLLFHYYDKDFNNEADTPDNFQSRRPNTSFCFLDIRSPGLGDTAMYLCATSRDLGNEQFFGPGTRLTVL.

The chain recombines TRBV5-1 with TRBJ2-2; D remains ambiguous. The CDR3 length is 18 residues. Germline V gene lookup returns CDR1 SGHRS and CDR2 YFSETQ. Trimming pared 0 bases from V and 4 bases from J, leaving 19 bases between. CDR3 sequence: CASSLAGLAGIGTGELFF. CDR3 bases: TGCGCCAGCAGCTTGGCCGGATTGGCTGGAATAGGCACCGGGGAGCTGTTTTTT.

This sequence joins TRBV20-1 and TRBJ2-5; possibly TRBD1 for D (6 bases). The CDR3 totals 14 residues. Germline CDR1 DFQATT, CDR2 SNEGSKA (reference sequence). V was shortened by 1 base and J by 4 bases, with 13 bases between the two germline ends. The chain's CDR3 is CSARGIRGPETQYF. The CDR3 bases are TGCAGTGCTAGAGGTATCAGGGGTCCAGAGACCCAGTACTTC.

The CDR3 DNA reads TGTGCCAGCAGTTTAAGGGAAACAGATACGCAGTATTTT. Amino acid sequence: CASSLRETDTQYF. J is TRBJ2-3 and V is TRBV27; D not certain. Germline V gives CDR1 MNHEY, CDR2 SMNVEV (reference sequence). The CDR3 has 13 amino acids. V was trimmed by 2 bases and J by 3 bases, leaving 6 bases between them.

This clonotype was seen more than once but under ten times. The chain uses TRBV11-3 and TRBJ1-5; D call uncertain. The V gene lost 5 bases and the J gene lost 13 bases, with 18 bases spanning the gap. CDR1 and CDR2 from the germline V gene are SGHNT and YENEEA. The CDR3 has 13 residues. The CDR3 nucleotides read TGTGCCAGCAGCATGAATTACCGGGGAGAGCAGCATTTT. Translation: CASSMNYRGEQHF.